A selection of T cell receptor beta chains follows, all from one sample in a study of regulatory T cells in long-lasting Graves disease. TCRdb redid the calling of the multiplex PCR reads with MiXCR, one entry per CDR3 protein. The sample yields 300,000 to 400,000 distinct CDR3 sequences, 15% to 20% seen once. These records were also assigned to another study, of T cells in Graves' hyperthyroidism and ophthalmopathy.

The source was peripheral blood mononuclear cells (PBMCs), collected at new diagnosis, from a patient treated with antithyroid drugs. The source of these receptors is a man aged 40-49 years with Graves disease. The CDR3 runs from the conserved cysteine through the conserved F or W. Fields, in order: CDR3 length, D gene, J gene, V gene, clone size, CDR3 DNA, CDR3 protein. D genes are given only for firm matches. Expanded clones are given a class, and other clones once, few, many or no size at all.

cdr3_length: 14
d_call: TRBD1
j_call: TRBJ2-7
v_call: TRBV28
clone_size: few
cdr3_nt: TGTGCCAGCAGTCCCGGACAGGCTTACTACGAGCAGTACTTC
cdr3_aa: CASSPGQAYYEQYF

cdr3_length: 18
d_call: TRBD2
j_call: TRBJ2-1
v_call: TRBV28
clone_size: NA
cdr3_nt: TGTGCCAGCAGTTTATTCGGACTAGCGGGAGGGGTGCGCAATGAGCAGTTCTTC
cdr3_aa: CASSLFGLAGGVRNEQFF

cdr3_length: 15
d_call: NA
j_call: TRBJ2-5
v_call: TRBV24-1
clone_size: many
cdr3_nt: TGTGCCACCAGTGACCGTGGGAGCTCCCAGGAGACCCAGTACTTC
cdr3_aa: CATSDRGSSQETQYF

cdr3_length: 13
d_call: TRBD1
j_call: TRBJ1-5
v_call: TRBV24-1
clone_size: many
cdr3_nt: TGTGCCACTCAGGGACAGATCAATCAGCCCCAGCATTTT
cdr3_aa: CATQGQINQPQHF

cdr3_length: 13
d_call: NA
j_call: TRBJ1-2
v_call: TRBV24-1
clone_size: NA
cdr3_nt: TGTGCCACCAGTAGCAGGATGGAGGGCGGCTACACCTTC
cdr3_aa: CATSSRMEGGYTF

cdr3_length: 16
d_call: TRBD2
j_call: TRBJ2-1
v_call: TRBV18
clone_size: many
cdr3_nt: TGTGCCAGCTCACCAACCCTAGCGGGGGTTCACAATGAGCAGTTCTTC
cdr3_aa: CASSPTLAGVHNEQFF

cdr3_length: 13
d_call: NA
j_call: TRBJ1-2
v_call: TRBV11-2
clone_size: many
cdr3_nt: TGTGCCAGCAGCGCTGGGACTAACTATGGCTACACCTTC
cdr3_aa: CASSAGTNYGYTF

cdr3_length: 12
d_call: NA
j_call: TRBJ1-3
v_call: TRBV2
clone_size: many
cdr3_nt: TGTGCCAGTCGGACAGCGGGAAACACCATATATTTT
cdr3_aa: CASRTAGNTIYF

cdr3_length: 19
d_call: NA
j_call: TRBJ2-2
v_call: TRBV6-1
clone_size: many
cdr3_nt: TGTGCCAGCACCGGGGGGGGACAGGCCAGATACGGGAACACCGGGGAGCTGTTTTTT
cdr3_aa: CASTGGGQARYGNTGELFF

cdr3_length: 15
d_call: NA
j_call: TRBJ2-7
v_call: TRBV2
clone_size: few
cdr3_nt: TGTGCCAGCAGTGCCGGGGCCGGGGTCCGCTACGAGCAGTACTTC
cdr3_aa: CASSAGAGVRYEQYF

cdr3_length: 15
d_call: NA
j_call: TRBJ1-5
v_call: TRBV12-3/TRBV12-4
clone_size: many
cdr3_nt: TGTGCCAGCAGTTTGGTATCCGGGGGCGGTCAGCCCCAGCATTTT
cdr3_aa: CASSLVSGGGQPQHF

cdr3_length: 16
d_call: NA
j_call: TRBJ2-7
v_call: TRBV3-1
clone_size: NA
cdr3_nt: TGTGCCAGCAGCCAAGATTTCGGCGGGCCGAGGTGCGAGCAGTACTTC
cdr3_aa: CASSQDFGGPRCEQYF

cdr3_length: 13
d_call: NA
j_call: TRBJ2-5
v_call: TRBV20-1
clone_size: NA
cdr3_nt: TGCAGTGCTTCGGGACTCTTTCAAGAGACCCAGTACTTC
cdr3_aa: CSASGLFQETQYF

cdr3_length: 15
d_call: NA
j_call: TRBJ1-1
v_call: TRBV7-3
clone_size: few
cdr3_nt: TGTGCCAGCAGCTTAAGGGGGGGGTACGGCACTGAAGCTTTCTTT
cdr3_aa: CASSLRGGYGTEAFF

cdr3_length: 14
d_call: NA
j_call: TRBJ1-2
v_call: TRBV15
clone_size: NA
cdr3_nt: TGTGCCACCAGCGCCACCGGGGACCTGGGAGGCTACACCTTC
cdr3_aa: CATSATGDLGGYTF

cdr3_length: 12
d_call: NA
j_call: TRBJ2-1
v_call: TRBV5-1
clone_size: many
cdr3_nt: TGCGCCAGCAGCACCGACTACAATGAGCAGTTCTTC
cdr3_aa: CASSTDYNEQFF

cdr3_length: 12
d_call: NA
j_call: TRBJ1-5
v_call: TRBV18
clone_size: many
cdr3_nt: TGTGCCAGCTCCCCCCGCGACCAGCCCCAGCATTTT
cdr3_aa: CASSPRDQPQHF

cdr3_length: 12
d_call: NA
j_call: TRBJ1-2
v_call: TRBV7-8
clone_size: many
cdr3_nt: TGTGCCAGCAGCTTAGATCGGGATGGCTACACCTTC
cdr3_aa: CASSLDRDGYTF

cdr3_length: 15
d_call: NA
j_call: TRBJ2-7
v_call: TRBV25-1
clone_size: few
cdr3_nt: TGTGCCAGCAGTGAACAGGGGTCCCGCTCCTACGAGCAGTACTTC
cdr3_aa: CASSEQGSRSYEQYF

cdr3_length: 18
d_call: TRBD2
j_call: TRBJ2-2
v_call: TRBV5-1
clone_size: NA
cdr3_nt: TGCGCCAGCAGCTTGCTATCCGGGACTAGCCTTATCACCGGGGAGCTGTTTTTT
cdr3_aa: CASSLLSGTSLITGELFF

cdr3_length: 16
d_call: NA
j_call: TRBJ2-4
v_call: TRBV15
clone_size: NA
cdr3_nt: TGTGCCACCAGCAGGGCAGGGTTACTAGCCAAAAACATTCAGTACTTC
cdr3_aa: CATSRAGLLAKNIQYF

cdr3_length: 14
d_call: TRBD2
j_call: TRBJ2-5
v_call: TRBV2
clone_size: NA
cdr3_nt: TGTGCCAGCGGGACTAGCGGGGGTTGGGAGACCCAGTACTTC
cdr3_aa: CASGTSGGWETQYF

cdr3_length: 14
d_call: NA
j_call: TRBJ1-5
v_call: TRBV11-2
clone_size: few
cdr3_nt: TGTGCCAGCAGCCAGGGACCCCTCAATCAGCCCCAGCATTTT
cdr3_aa: CASSQGPLNQPQHF

cdr3_length: 18
d_call: NA
j_call: TRBJ2-7
v_call: TRBV27
clone_size: many
cdr3_nt: TGTGCCAGCAGTTTAGGGGGGGGATGGCCGGGGGCCCGAGGCGAGCAGTACTTC
cdr3_aa: CASSLGGGWPGARGEQYF

cdr3_length: 16
d_call: TRBD1
j_call: TRBJ1-5
v_call: TRBV19
clone_size: few
cdr3_nt: TGTGCCAGTAGTCCTGCTACAGGGGGCTCGGGCCAGCCCCAGCATTTT
cdr3_aa: CASSPATGGSGQPQHF

cdr3_length: 13
d_call: NA
j_call: TRBJ1-6
v_call: TRBV12-3/TRBV12-4
clone_size: many
cdr3_nt: TGTGCCAGCAGTTTTGACGGCTATTCACCCCTCCACTTT
cdr3_aa: CASSFDGYSPLHF

cdr3_length: 15
d_call: TRBD1
j_call: TRBJ2-2
v_call: TRBV6-4
clone_size: NA
cdr3_nt: TGTGCCAGCAGTGTGGGGACAGGCGAAACCGGGGAGCTGTTTTTT
cdr3_aa: CASSVGTGETGELFF

cdr3_length: 14
d_call: NA
j_call: TRBJ2-3
v_call: TRBV9
clone_size: NA
cdr3_nt: TGTGCCAGCAGCGTAGCTGGTTCGGGGTATACGCAGTATTTT
cdr3_aa: CASSVAGSGYTQYF

cdr3_length: 14
d_call: TRBD1
j_call: TRBJ1-5
v_call: TRBV4-1
clone_size: few
cdr3_nt: TGCGCCAGCAGCCAGGACAGGGATCGTCAGCCCCAGCATTTT
cdr3_aa: CASSQDRDRQPQHF